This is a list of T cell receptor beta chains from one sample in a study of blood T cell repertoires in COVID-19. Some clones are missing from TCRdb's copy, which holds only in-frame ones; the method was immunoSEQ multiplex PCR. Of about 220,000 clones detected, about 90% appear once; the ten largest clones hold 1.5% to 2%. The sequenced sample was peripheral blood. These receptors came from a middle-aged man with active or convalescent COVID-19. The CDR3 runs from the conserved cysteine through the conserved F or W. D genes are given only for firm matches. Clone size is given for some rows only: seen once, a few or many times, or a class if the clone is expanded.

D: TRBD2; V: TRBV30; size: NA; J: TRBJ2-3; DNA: TGTGCCTGGATGCCGGGACTAGCCGCAGATACGCAGTATTTT; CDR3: CAWMPGLAADTQYF
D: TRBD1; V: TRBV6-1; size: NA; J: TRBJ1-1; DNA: TGTGCCAGCAGGAAACAGGGGCCGGGCACTGAAGCTTTCTTT; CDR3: CASRKQGPGTEAFF
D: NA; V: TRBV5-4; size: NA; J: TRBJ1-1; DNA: TGTGCCAGCAGGTTCAGGGGTGGTGCCACTGAAGCTTTCTTT; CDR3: CASRFRGGATEAFF
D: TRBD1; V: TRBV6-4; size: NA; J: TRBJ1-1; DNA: TGTGCCAGCAGAGAGGGGACAGGGAACACTGAAGCTTTCTTT; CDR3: CASREGTGNTEAFF
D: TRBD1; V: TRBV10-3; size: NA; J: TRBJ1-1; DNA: TGTGCCATCACATCGGACAGGGGCACTGAAGCTTTCTTT; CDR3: CAITSDRGTEAFF
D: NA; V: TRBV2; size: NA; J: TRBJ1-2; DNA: TGTGCCAGCCGGCGGAGGGGTAACTATGGCTACACCTTC; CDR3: CASRRRGNYGYTF
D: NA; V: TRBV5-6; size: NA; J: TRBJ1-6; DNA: TGTGCCAGCAGCCCTCCGGGAAATTCACCCCTCCACTTT; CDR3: CASSPPGNSPLHF
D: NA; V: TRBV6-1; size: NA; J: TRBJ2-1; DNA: TGTGCCAGCAGTGAAAGGGGGAGTATCGATGAGCAGTTCTTC; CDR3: CASSERGSIDEQFF
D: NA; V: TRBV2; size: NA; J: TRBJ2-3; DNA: TGTGCCAGCAGTGAATGGGGGGACGACACAGATACGCAGTATTTT; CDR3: CASSEWGDDTDTQYF
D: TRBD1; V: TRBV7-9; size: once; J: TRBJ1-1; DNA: TGTGCCAGCAGTTTACAGGGGCCTCTGAACACTGAAGCTTTCTTT; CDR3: CASSLQGPLNTEAFF
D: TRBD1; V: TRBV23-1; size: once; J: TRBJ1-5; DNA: TGCGCCAGCAGTCAATCTATGGGGACAGCTTCATCTAGCAATCAGCCCCAGCATTTT; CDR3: CASSQSMGTASSSNQPQHF
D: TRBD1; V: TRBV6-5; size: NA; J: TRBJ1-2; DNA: TGTGCCAGCAGACGCATGGGACAGGGGGCGCATGGCTACACCTTC; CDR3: CASRRMGQGAHGYTF
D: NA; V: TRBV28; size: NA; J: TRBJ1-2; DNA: TGTGCCAGCAGTTTATGGCCCCGGGCCAGGGAATATGGCTACACCTTC; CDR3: CASSLWPRAREYGYTF
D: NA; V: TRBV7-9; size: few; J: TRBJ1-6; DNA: TGTGCCAGCAGCTCTGCTGCGGGACGAGATTCACCCCTCCACTTT; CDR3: CASSSAAGRDSPLHF
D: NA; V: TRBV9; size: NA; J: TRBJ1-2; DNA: TGTGCCAGCAGCGGATCTACGAACTATGGCTACACCTTC; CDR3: CASSGSTNYGYTF
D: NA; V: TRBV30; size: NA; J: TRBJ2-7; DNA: TGTGCCTGGAGTCCTCTCCCGACAGGCGCCCCGTACTTC; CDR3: CAWSPLPTGAPYF
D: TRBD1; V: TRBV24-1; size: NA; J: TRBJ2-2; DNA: TGTGCCTCCGGGACAGGTACCACCGGGGAGCTGTTTTTT; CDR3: CASGTGTTGELFF
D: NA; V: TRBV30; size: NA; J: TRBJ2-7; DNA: TGTGCCTGGGACAAAGGGGCGGTGGGGGAGCAGTACTTC; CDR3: CAWDKGAVGEQYF
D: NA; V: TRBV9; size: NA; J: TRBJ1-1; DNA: TGTGCCAGCAGCCGGAACACTGAAGCTTTCTTT; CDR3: CASSRNTEAFF
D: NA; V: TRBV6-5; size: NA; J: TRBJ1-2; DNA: TGTGCCAGCAGTTACTCGTTCCCAGACAGTTTCTATGGCTACACCTTC; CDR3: CASSYSFPDSFYGYTF
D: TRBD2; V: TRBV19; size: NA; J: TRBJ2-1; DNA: TGTGCCAGTAGTATTACTAGCGGGCCCTACAATGAGCAGTTCTTC; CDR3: CASSITSGPYNEQFF
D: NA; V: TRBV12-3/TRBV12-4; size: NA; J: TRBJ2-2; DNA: TGTGCCAGCCTGGAGGGACGGACCGGGGAGCTGTTTTTT; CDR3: CASLEGRTGELFF
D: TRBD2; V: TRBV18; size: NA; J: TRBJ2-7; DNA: TGTGCCAGCTCACCACCGGAGGGGACTAGCGGATCCTACGAGCAGTACTTC; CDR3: CASSPPEGTSGSYEQYF
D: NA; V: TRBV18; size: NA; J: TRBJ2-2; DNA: TGTGCCAGCCCGAGCACCGGGGAGCTGTTTTTT; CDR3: CASPSTGELFF
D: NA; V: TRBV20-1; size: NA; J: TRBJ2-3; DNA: TGCAGCGCCCTGGGGCGGGATACGCAGTATTTT; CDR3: CSALGRDTQYF
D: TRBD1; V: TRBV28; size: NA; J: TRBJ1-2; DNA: TGTGCCAGCAGGGGACAGGGTGGCTACACCTTC; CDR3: CASRGQGGYTF
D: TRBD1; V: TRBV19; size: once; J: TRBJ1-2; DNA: TGTGCCAGTAGTATAAGGTCACCTTTAGGTCGGACAGGGTTCTCTGGCGGCTACACCTTC; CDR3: CASSIRSPLGRTGFSGGYTF
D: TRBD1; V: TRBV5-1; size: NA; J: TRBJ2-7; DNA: TGCGCCAGCACCGGACAGGGAATTAACGAGCAGTACTTC; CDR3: CASTGQGINEQYF
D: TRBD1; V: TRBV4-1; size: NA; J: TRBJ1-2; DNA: TGCGCCAGCAGCCAAACGGGTCAGGGGGCTTATGGCTACACCTTC; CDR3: CASSQTGQGAYGYTF
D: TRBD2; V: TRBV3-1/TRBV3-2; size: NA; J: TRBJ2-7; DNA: TGTGCCAGCAACCCATCCGGCCGGGGGGGAAAGCAGTACTTC; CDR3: CASNPSGRGGKQYF
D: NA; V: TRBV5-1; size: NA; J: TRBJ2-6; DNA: TGCGCCAGCAGCCGCTTAGACTCTGGGGCCAACGTCCTGACTTTC; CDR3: CASSRLDSGANVLTF
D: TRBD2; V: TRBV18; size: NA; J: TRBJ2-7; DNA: TGTGCCAGCTCACCTCGGGCTAGCGGGAGTCACGAGCAGTACTTC; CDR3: CASSPRASGSHEQYF
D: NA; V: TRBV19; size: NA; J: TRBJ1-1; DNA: TGTGCCAGTAGACAGGGAGGGACTGAAGCTTTCTTT; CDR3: CASRQGGTEAFF
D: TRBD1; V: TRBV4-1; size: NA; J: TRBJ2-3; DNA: TGCGCCAGCAGCCAATTGTTCGGGACAGGGGGATTGACAGATACGCAGTATTTT; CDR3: CASSQLFGTGGLTDTQYF
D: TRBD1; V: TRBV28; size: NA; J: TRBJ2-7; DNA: TGTGCCACCAACACACAGGGGGCGCCGATCCACGAGCAGTACTTC; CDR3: CATNTQGAPIHEQYF
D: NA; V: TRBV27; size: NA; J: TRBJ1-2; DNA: TGTGCCAGCAGTTTATCGGGGGCGGCCTATGGCTACACCTTC; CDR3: CASSLSGAAYGYTF
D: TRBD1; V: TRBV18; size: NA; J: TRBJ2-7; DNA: TGTGCCAGCTCAAAACAGGGGGCAGGCTACGAGCAGTACTTC; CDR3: CASSKQGAGYEQYF
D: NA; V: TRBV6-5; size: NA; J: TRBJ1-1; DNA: TGTGCCAGCAATAACAGGGAATCGATGAACACTGAAGCTTTCTTT; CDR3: CASNNRESMNTEAFF
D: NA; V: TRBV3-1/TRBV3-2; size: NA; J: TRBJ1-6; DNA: TGTGCCAGCAGCCAAGACTTTCGTTCACCCCTCCACTTT; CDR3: CASSQDFRSPLHF
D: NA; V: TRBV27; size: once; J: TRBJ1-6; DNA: TGTGCCAGCAGTTTACCGGACAGCCTCCGCTCCTATAATTCACCCCTCCACTTT; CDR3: CASSLPDSLRSYNSPLHF
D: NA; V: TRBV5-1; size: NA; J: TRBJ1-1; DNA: TGCGCCAGCAGCTTTGAGGGGAACACTGAAGCTTTCTTT; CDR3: CASSFEGNTEAFF
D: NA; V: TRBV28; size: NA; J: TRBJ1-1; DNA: TGTGCCAGCAGTATGACAGCCCCCGTCACTGAAGCTTTCTTT; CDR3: CASSMTAPVTEAFF
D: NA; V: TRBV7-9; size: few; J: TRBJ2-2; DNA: TGTGCCAGCAGCTTAGTTTCTACGAACACCGGGGAGCTGTTTTTT; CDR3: CASSLVSTNTGELFF
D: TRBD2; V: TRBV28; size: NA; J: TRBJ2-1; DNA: TGTGCCAGCAGTTCGGGACTAGCCTCCGAGCAGTTCTTC; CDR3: CASSSGLASEQFF
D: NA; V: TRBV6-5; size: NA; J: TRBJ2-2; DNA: TGTGCCAGCAGTTACTACAGGGATAGCGGGGAGCTGTTTTTT; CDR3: CASSYYRDSGELFF
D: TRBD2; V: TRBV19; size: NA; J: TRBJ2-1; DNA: TGTGCCAGTAGTTCAATAGCGGGGTACAATGAGCAGTTCTTC; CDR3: CASSSIAGYNEQFF
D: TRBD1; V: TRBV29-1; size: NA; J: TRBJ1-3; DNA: TGCAGCGTTGAGGGGGCAGGGGGCTACTCTGGAAACACCATATATTTT; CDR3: CSVEGAGGYSGNTIYF
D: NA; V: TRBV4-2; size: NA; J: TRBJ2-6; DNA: TGTGCCAGCAGCCAAGGGGCAGTCTCTGGGGCCAACGTCCTGACTTTC; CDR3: CASSQGAVSGANVLTF
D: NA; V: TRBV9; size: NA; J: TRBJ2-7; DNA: TGTGCCAGCAGCGTAGGTCAAGGAGTCTACGAGCAGTACTTC; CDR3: CASSVGQGVYEQYF
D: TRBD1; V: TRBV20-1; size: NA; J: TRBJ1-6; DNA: TGCAGTGCTAGTACAGGGGGGGATTCACCCCTCCACTTT; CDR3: CSASTGGDSPLHF
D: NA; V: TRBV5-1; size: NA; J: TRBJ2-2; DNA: TGCGCCAGCAGCTTGGTCGGGAACAGCCAAGCCGCCGGGGAGCTGTTTTTT; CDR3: CASSLVGNSQAAGELFF
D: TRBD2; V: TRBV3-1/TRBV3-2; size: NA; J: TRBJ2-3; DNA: TGTGCCAGCAGCCATCCCCGGGACTACACCTCCCCAGATACGCAGTATTTT; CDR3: CASSHPRDYTSPDTQYF
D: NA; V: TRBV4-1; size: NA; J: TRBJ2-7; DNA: TGCGCCAGCAGCCAAGTTCTACGCCGGGGGACCTACGAGCAGTACTTC; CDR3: CASSQVLRRGTYEQYF
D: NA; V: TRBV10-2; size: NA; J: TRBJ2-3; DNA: TGCGCCAGCAAAAGGACAATTAGCACAGATACGCAGTATTTT; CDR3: CASKRTISTDTQYF
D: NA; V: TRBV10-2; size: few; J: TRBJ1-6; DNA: TGCGCCAGCAGTGAGTCCCAGGCATATTCACCCCTCCACTTT; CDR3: CASSESQAYSPLHF
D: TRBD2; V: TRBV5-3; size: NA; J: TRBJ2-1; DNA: TGTGCCAGAAGCCCGCCGGGAGGGCGGGGGAACTTTTACAATGAGCAGTTCTTC; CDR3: CARSPPGGRGNFYNEQFF
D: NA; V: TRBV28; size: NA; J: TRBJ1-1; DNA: TGTGCCAGCAGCTCTAGAAGGGGGTGGAACACTGAAGCTTTCTTT; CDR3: CASSSRRGWNTEAFF